The sample holds many counts of the clone carrying this T cell receptor (beta chain). Its antigen is currently unknown. This sample was included in a study of tumor and adjacent non-tumor tissue in lung cancer. At the level of the study: Histology: about twelve adenocarcinoma, a couple of squamous cell carcinoma, 1 small cell lung cancer. Each sample yielded roughly 4.2 million productive TCRbeta reads on average. Aged about 30 to 76 years, patients included 10 men and a few women with stage I to III disease.

Overall study findings and caveats: Higher tumor TCR diversity was associated with shorter survival.

The template was RNA from unsorted bulk tissue. More than 3 cm separated this lung sample from the edge of the tumor. A modified ARM-PCR protocol with three rounds of nested PCR amplified TCRbeta. Using its own MiXCR run on the multiplex PCR reads, TCRdb lists one record per CDR3 protein. Found here are over 100,000 distinct CDR3 sequences, over 55% of them singletons; the top ten hold 15% to 20%. Per the germline V gene, CDR1 is MNHNY and CDR2 is SVGAGI (reference sequence). Trimming shortened V by 6 bases and J by 0 bases, and 8 bases separated the two germline ends. CDR3 size: 14 residues. The chain is built from TRBV6-6 and TRBJ2-2; no reliable D call. The sequenced sample consisted of distant non-tumor lung tissue. The clonotype originates from a man in his sixties with non-small cell lung cancer. The CDR3: CASSRASNTGELFF. The CDR3 coding sequence is TGTGCCAGCAGCCGGGCCTCGAACACCGGGGAGCTGTTTTTT.